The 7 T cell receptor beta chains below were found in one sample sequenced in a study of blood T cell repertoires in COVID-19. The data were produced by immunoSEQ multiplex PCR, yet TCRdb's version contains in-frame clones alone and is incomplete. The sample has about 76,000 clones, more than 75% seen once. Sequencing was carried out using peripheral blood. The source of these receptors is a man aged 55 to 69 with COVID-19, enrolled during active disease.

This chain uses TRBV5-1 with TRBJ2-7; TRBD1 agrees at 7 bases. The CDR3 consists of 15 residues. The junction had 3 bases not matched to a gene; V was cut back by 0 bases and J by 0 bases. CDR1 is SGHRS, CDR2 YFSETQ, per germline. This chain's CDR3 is CASSLGGQSSYEQYF. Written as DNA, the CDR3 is TGCGCCAGCAGCTTGGGGGGACAGTCCTCCTACGAGCAGTACTTC.

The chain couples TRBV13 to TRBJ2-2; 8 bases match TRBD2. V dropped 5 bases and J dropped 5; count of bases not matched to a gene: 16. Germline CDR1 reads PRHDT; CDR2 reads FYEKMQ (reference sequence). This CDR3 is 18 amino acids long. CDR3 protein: CASSPNPFSGIWTGELFF. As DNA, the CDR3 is TGTGCCAGCAGCCCCAACCCATTTAGCGGGATATGGACCGGGGAGCTGTTTTTT.

CDR3 in amino acids: CASSIKGQGYYEQYF. The CDR3 DNA reads as TGTGCCAGTAGTATAAAGGGACAGGGTTATTACGAGCAGTACTTC. V is TRBV19 and J is TRBJ2-7; 9 positions match TRBD1. Germline CDR1 and CDR2: LNHDA and SQIVND (reference sequence). This CDR3 has 15 residues. V shed 2 bases and J 4 bases; nucleotides not matched to a gene: 6.

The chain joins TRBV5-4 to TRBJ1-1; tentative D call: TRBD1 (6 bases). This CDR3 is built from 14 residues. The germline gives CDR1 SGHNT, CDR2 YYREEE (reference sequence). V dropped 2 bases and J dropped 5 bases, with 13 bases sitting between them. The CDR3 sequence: CASSLQGVGTEAFF. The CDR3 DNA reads TGTGCCAGCAGCTTACAGGGAGTTGGGACTGAAGCTTTCTTT.

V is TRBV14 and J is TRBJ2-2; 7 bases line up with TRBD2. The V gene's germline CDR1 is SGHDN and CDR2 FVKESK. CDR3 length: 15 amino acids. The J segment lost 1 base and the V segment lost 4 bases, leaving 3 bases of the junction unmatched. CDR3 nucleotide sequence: TGTGCCAGCAGCCGCCTAGCGGAGAACACCGGGGAGCTGTTTTTT. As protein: CASSRLAENTGELFF. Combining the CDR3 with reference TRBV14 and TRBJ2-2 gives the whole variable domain EAGVTQFPSHSVIEKGQTVTLRCDPISGHDNLYWYRRVMGKEIKFLLHFVKESKQDESGMPNNRFLAERTGGTYSTLKVQPAELEDSGVYFCASSRLAENTGELFFGEGSRLTVL.

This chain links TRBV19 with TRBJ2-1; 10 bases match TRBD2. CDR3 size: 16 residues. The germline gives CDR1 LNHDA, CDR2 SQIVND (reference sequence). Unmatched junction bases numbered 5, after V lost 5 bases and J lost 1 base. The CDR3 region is CASSGTSARSYNEQFF. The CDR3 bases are TGTGCCAGTAGTGGGACTAGCGCACGGTCCTACAATGAGCAGTTCTTC.

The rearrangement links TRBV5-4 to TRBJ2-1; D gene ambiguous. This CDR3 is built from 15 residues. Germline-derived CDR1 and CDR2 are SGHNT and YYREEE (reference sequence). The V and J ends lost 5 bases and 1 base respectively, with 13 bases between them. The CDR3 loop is CASSSPARSYNEQFF. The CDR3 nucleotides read TGTGCCAGCAGTTCGCCCGCCAGGTCCTACAATGAGCAGTTCTTC. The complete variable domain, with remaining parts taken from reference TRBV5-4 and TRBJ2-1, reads ETGVTQSPTHLIKTRGQQVTLRCSSQSGHNTVSWYQQALGQGPQFIFQYYREEENGRGNFPPRFSGLQFPNYSSELNVNALELDDSALYLCASSSPARSYNEQFFGPGTRLTVL.